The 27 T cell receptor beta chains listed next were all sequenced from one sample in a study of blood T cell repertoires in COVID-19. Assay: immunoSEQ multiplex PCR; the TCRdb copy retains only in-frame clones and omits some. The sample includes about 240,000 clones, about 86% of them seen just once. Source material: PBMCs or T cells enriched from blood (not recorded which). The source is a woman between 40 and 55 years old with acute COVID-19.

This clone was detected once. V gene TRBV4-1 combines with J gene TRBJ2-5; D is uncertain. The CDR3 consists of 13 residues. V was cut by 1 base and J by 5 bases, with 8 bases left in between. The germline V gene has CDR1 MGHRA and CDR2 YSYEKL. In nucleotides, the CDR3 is TGCGCCAGCAGCCAAGGGGTAGCTGAGACCCAGTACTTC. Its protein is CASSQGVAETQYF.

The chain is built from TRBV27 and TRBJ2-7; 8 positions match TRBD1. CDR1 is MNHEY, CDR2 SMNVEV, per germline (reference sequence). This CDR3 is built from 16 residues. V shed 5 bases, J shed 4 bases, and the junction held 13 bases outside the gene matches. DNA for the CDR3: TGTGCCAGCAGTACTCTAACCGGACAGGGCCGATACGAGCAGTACTTC. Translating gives CASSTLTGQGRYEQYF.

The DNA for the CDR3 is TGTGCCAGCAGCGCAGGGACAGGGGGCAAAAACATTCAGTACTTC. This translates into CASSAGTGGKNIQYF. The V call is TRBV9, the J call TRBJ2-4, with 11 nucleotides matching TRBD1. The germline gives CDR1 SGDLS, CDR2 YYNGEE. The CDR3 is 15 amino acids. With V trimmed by 3 bases and J by 3 bases, 2 bases remained unmatched. Together with reference TRBV9 and TRBJ2-4, the CDR3 gives the full variable domain: DSGVTQTPKHLITATGQRVTLRCSPRSGDLSVYWYQQSLDQGLQFLIQYYNGEERAKGNILERFSAQQFPDLHSELNLSSLELGDSALYFCASSAGTGGKNIQYFGAGTRLSVL.

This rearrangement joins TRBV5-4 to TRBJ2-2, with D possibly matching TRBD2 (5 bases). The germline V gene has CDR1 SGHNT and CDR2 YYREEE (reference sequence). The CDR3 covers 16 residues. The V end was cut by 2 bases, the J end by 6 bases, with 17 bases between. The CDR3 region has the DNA TGTGCCAGCAGCTTAGGGAGCACCAGAGTTTCCGGGGAGCTGTTTTTT. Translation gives CASSLGSTRVSGELFF.

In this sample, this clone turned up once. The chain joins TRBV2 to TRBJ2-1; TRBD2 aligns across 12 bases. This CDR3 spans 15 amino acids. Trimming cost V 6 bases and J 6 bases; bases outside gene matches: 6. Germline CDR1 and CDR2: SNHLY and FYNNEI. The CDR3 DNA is TGTGCCAGCAGGTGGACTAGCGGGGCCCCCAATGAGCAGTTCTTC. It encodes CASRWTSGAPNEQFF.

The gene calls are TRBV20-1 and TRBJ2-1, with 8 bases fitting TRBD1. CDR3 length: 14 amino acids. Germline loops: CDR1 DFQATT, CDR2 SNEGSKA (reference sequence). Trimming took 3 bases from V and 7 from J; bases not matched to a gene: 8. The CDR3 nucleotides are TGCAGTGCTAGTGATGGGACAGGAGGAAATGAGCAGTTCTTC. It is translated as CSASDGTGGNEQFF.

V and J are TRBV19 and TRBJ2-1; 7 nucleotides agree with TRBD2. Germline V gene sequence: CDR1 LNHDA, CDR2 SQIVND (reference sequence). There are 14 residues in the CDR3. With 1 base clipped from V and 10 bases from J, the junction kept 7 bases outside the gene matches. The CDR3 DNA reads TGTGCCAGTAGTATAGGGGAGACTAGCTCAGAGCAGTTCTTC. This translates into CASSIGETSSEQFF.

The DNA for the CDR3 is TGTGCCAGCAGTTTCCGGGGGGGTGGAAACATTCAGTACTTC. As protein: CASSFRGGGNIQYF. The chain uses TRBV28 and TRBJ2-4; TRBD2 aligns across 8 bases. The junction had 4 bases not matched to a gene; V was cut back by 3 bases and J by 6 bases. The CDR3 extends over 14 amino acids. In germline, CDR1 is MDHEN, CDR2 SYDVKM.

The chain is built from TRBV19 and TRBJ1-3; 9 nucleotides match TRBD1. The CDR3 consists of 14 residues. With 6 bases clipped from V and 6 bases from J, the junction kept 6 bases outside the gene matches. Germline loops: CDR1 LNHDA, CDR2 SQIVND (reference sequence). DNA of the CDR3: TGTGCCAGTAGACAGGGACAGGGAACAAACACCATATATTTT. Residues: CASRQGQGTNTIYF.

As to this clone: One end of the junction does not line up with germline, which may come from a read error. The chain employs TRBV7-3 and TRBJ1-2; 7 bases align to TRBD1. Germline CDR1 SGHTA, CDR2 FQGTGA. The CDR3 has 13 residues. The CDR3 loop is CASSLNGDSDQRF. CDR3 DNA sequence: TGTGCCAGCAGCTTAAATGGGGACAGCGACCAGCGTTTC.

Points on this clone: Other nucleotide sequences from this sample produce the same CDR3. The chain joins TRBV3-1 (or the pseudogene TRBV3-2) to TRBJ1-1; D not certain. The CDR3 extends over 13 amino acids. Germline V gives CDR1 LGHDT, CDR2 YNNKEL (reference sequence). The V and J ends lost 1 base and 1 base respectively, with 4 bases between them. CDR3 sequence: CASSQAGNTEAFF. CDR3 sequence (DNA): TGTGCCAGCAGCCAAGCGGGGAACACTGAAGCTTTCTTT.

The CDR3 is CASHLGRGEQFF. CDR3 DNA: TGTGCCAGCCACCTCGGGCGGGGTGAGCAGTTCTTC. The genes are TRBV27 and TRBJ2-1; possibly TRBD2 for D (6 bases). CDR3 length: 12 residues. Trimming stripped 8 bases from V and 9 bases from J, with 14 bases between. Germline values: CDR1 MNHEY, CDR2 SMNVEV (reference sequence).

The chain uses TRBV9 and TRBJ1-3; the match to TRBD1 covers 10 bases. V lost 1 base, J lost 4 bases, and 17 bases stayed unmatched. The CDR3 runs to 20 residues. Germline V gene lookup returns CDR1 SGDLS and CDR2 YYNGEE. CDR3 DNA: TGTGCCAGCAGCGTACGCTCGGGACAGGGGCGACCGTGGCTCGGAAACACCATATATTTT. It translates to CASSVRSGQGRPWLGNTIYF.

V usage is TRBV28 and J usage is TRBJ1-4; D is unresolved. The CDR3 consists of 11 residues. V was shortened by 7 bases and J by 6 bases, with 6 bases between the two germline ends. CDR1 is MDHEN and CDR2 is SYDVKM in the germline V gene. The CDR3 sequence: CASKEDEKLFF. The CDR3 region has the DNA TGTGCCAGCAAAGAGGATGAAAAACTGTTTTTT.

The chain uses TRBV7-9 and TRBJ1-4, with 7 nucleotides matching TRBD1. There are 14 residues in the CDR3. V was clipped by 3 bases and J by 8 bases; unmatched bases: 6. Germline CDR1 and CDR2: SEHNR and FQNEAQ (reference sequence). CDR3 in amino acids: CASSLGQWEEKLFF. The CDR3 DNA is TGTGCCAGCAGCTTGGGACAGTGGGAAGAAAAACTGTTTTTT.

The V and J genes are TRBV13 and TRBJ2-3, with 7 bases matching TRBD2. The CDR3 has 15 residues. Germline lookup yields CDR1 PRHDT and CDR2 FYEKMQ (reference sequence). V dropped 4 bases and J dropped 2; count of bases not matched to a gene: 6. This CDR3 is CASSSRAGDTDTQYF. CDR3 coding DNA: TGTGCCAGCAGCTCTAGGGCGGGAGACACAGATACGCAGTATTTT. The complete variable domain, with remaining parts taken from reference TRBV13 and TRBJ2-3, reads AAGVIQSPRHLIKEKRETATLKCYPIPRHDTVYWYQQGPGQDPQFLISFYEKMQSDKGSIPDRFSAQQFSDYHSELNMSSLELGDSALYFCASSSRAGDTDTQYFGPGTRLTVL.

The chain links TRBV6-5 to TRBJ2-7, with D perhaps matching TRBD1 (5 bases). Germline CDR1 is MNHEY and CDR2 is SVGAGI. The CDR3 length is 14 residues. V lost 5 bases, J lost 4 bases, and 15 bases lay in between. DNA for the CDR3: TGTGCCAGCAGTCTCGGACACTCAACTTACGAGCAGTACTTC. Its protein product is CASSLGHSTYEQYF.

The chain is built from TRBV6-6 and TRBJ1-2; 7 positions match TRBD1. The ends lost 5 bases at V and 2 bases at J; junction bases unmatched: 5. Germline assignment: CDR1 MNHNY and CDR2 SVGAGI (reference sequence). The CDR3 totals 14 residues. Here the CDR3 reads CASSARGSNYGYTF. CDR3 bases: TGTGCCAGCAGTGCCAGGGGGTCGAACTATGGCTACACCTTC.

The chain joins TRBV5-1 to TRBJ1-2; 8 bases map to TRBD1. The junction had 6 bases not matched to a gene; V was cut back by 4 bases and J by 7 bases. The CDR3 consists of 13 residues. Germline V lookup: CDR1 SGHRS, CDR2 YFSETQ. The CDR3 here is CASSPGQGSGYTF. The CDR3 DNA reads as TGCGCCAGCAGCCCCGGACAGGGCTCTGGCTACACCTTC.

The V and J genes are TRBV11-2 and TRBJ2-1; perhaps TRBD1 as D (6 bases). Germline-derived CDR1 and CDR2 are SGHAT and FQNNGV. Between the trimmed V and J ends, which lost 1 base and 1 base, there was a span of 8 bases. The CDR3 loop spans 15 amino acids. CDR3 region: CASSLVRGSYNEQFF. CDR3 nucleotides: TGTGCCAGCAGCTTAGTTAGGGGGTCCTACAATGAGCAGTTCTTC.

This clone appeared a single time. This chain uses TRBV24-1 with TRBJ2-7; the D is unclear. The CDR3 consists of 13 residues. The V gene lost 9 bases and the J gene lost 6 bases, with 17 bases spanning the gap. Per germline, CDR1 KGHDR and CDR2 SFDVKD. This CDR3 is CATYLVKAFEQYF. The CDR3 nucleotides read TGTGCCACCTACCTGGTAAAAGCCTTCGAGCAGTACTTC.

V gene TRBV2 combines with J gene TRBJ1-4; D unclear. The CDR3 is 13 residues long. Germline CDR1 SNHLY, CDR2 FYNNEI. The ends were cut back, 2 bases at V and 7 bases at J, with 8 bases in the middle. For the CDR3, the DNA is TGTGCCAGCAGTGAAATCTTGGCTGAAAAACTGTTTTTT. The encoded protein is CASSEILAEKLFF.

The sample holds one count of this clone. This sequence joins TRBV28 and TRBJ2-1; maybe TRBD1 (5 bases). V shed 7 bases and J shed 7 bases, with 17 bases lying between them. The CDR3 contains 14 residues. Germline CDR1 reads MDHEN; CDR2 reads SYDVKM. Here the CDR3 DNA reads TGTGCCAGCACCCTGGGGCAGCTTAGGAATGAGCAGTTCTTC. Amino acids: CASTLGQLRNEQFF.

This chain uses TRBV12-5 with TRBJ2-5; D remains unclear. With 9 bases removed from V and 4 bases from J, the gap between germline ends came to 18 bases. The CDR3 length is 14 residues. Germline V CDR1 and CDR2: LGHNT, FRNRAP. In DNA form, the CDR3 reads TGTGCTAGCTCTACAGCATTGGGTTCAGAGACCCAGTACTTC. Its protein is CASSTALGSETQYF.

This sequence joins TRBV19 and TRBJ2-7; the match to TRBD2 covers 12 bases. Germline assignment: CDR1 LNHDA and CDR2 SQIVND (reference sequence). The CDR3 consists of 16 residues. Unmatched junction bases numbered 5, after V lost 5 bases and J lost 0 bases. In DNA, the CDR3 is TGTGCCAGTAGTCGGACTAGCGGGAAGAGCTCCTACGAGCAGTACTTC. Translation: CASSRTSGKSSYEQYF.

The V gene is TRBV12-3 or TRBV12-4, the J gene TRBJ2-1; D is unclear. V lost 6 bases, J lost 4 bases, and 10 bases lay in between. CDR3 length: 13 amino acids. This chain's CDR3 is CASSPARYNEQFF. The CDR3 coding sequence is TGTGCCAGCAGCCCAGCGAGGTACAATGAGCAGTTCTTC.

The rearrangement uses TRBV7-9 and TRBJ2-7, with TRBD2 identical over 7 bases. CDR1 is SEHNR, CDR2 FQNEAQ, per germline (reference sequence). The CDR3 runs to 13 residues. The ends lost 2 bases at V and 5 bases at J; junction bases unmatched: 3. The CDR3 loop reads CASSLLAVHEQYF. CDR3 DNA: TGTGCCAGCAGCTTACTAGCGGTCCACGAGCAGTACTTC.